The 29 T cell receptor beta chains below were found in one sample sequenced in a study of blood T cells in healthy people across ages (dated by TCRdb to 2013 to 2016). The library was prepared using 5' RACE. The instrument given in TCRdb is Illumina HiSeq 2500. A second PCR of about 6 to 11 cycles was run with a J-beta primer mix and a sample-barcoded 5' primer. TCRdb itself trimmed the public reads at Q25 with fastp, ran MiXCR and retained productive beta chains. All rows with the same CDR3 protein become a single entry with the most common DNA and genes. The sample yields over a million distinct CDR3 sequences; roughly 60% were counted once. Over 6.5% of the sample is in the top ten clones. Sequencing input: blood. The source is a young man in good health.

The rearrangement links TRBV14 to TRBJ2-5; unclear D gene. Germline CDR1 reads SGHDN; CDR2 reads FVKESK. The CDR3 has 13 amino acids. Trimming removed 1 base from V and 11 bases from J, with 14 bases in between. CDR3 protein: CASSQVSGLEQYF. In DNA, the CDR3 is TGTGCCAGCAGCCAAGTTTCTGGGTTGGAGCAGTACTTC.

The table lists this clonotype with many counts. V gene TRBV20-1 combines with J gene TRBJ2-7; D not certain. The CDR3 sequence is 12 residues long. CDR1 is DFQATT, CDR2 SNEGSKA, per germline (reference sequence). V lost 3 bases to trimming and J lost 5 bases, with 11 bases between them. CDR3 amino acids: CSASLPADEQYF. The CDR3 DNA reads as TGCAGTGCTAGTCTCCCGGCCGACGAGCAGTACTTC.

This clonotype has more than one count but fewer than ten. The chain carries TRBV27 and TRBJ2-7; 9 nucleotides match TRBD1. V shed 2 bases and J 1 base; nucleotides not matched to a gene: 3. The CDR3 spans 15 residues. Germline V gene sequence: CDR1 MNHEY, CDR2 SMNVEV (reference sequence). The CDR3 protein is CASSLATGGSYEQYF. In DNA, the CDR3 is TGTGCCAGCAGTTTAGCGACAGGGGGGTCCTACGAGCAGTACTTC.

The rearrangement joins TRBV4-2 to TRBJ2-5, with a tentative D call TRBD1 (5 bases). CDR3 length equals 15 residues. The V end was cut by 5 bases, the J end by 2 bases, with 15 bases between. In germline, CDR1 is LGHNA, CDR2 YNFKEQ. In nucleotides, the CDR3 is TGTGCCAGCAGCAAAATACAGGAGAAGCAAGAGACCCAGTACTTC. Translating it yields CASSKIQEKQETQYF.

This clonotype was seen a few times. The CDR3 region is CATSFAGGGEKLFF. CDR3 DNA: TGTGCCACCAGCTTCGCAGGAGGAGGAGAAAAACTGTTTTTT. The chain has TRBV15 and TRBJ1-4; D ambiguous. Trimming removed 5 bases from V and 8 bases from J, with 15 bases in between. The germline V gene encodes CDR1 LNHNV and CDR2 YYDKDF (reference sequence). The CDR3 is 14 amino acids.

A word on this clonotype: The junction departs from the called germline gene at one end, perhaps through a read error. The chain uses TRBV5-1 and TRBJ1-2; D is undetermined. The CDR3 sequence is 14 residues long. CDR1 is SGHRS and CDR2 is YFSETQ in the germline V gene. This chain's CDR3 is CTSSSGHESYGYTF. CDR3 bases: TGCACCAGCAGCTCCGGCCACGAGTCATATGGCTACACCTTC.

Regarding this clonotype: One end of the junction does not line up with germline, which may come from a read error. The chain is built from TRBV29-1 and TRBJ2-3; 8 nucleotides match TRBD1. Germline V gives CDR1 SQVTM, CDR2 ANQGSEA. This CDR3 contains 15 residues. CDR3: CRVEDQRDRWDTQYF. The CDR3 nucleotides are TGCAGAGTTGAAGATCAACGGGACAGGTGGGATACGCAGTATTTT.

The chain is built from TRBV29-1 and TRBJ2-7, with D possibly being TRBD1 (5 bases). Trimming cost V 4 bases and J 0 bases, with 13 bases left between them. Germline-derived CDR1 and CDR2 are SQVTM and ANQGSEA. The CDR3 consists of 14 residues. Written as DNA, the CDR3 is TGCAGCGTTGGGCAGGGCTTAGTCTCCTACGAGCAGTACTTC. Residues: CSVGQGLVSYEQYF.

The J gene is TRBJ1-2, the V gene TRBV4-1; D remains unclear. The CDR3 runs 14 residues. The V and J ends lost 3 bases and 4 bases respectively, with 12 bases between them. Germline CDR1 and CDR2: MGHRA and YSYEKL. CDR3 amino acids: CASSHRTALYGYTF. The CDR3 coding sequence is TGCGCCAGCAGCCACCGGACGGCCCTCTATGGCTACACCTTC.

In this sample, this clonotype turned up a few times. The chain links TRBV5-1 to TRBJ1-4; 7 nucleotides match TRBD1. In germline, CDR1 is SGHRS, CDR2 YFSETQ. The CDR3 has 14 residues. Trimming removed 1 base from V and 6 bases from J; junction bases left unmatched: 3. CDR3 in DNA: TGCGCCAGCAGCTTGACAGGGGCGGATGAAAAACTGTTTTTT. Translated: CASSLTGADEKLFF. Drawing the rest from reference TRBV5-1 and TRBJ1-4, the complete variable domain is KAGVTQTPRYLIKTRGQQVTLSCSPISGHRSVSWYQQTPGQGLQFLFEYFSETQRNKGNFPGRFSGRQFSNSRSEMNVSTLELGDSALYLCASSLTGADEKLFFGSGTQLSVL.

V is TRBV10-2 and J is TRBJ2-1; no reliable D call. V was cut by 8 bases and J by 7 bases, with 24 bases left in between. CDR1 is WSHSY, CDR2 SAAADI, per germline. The CDR3 consists of 16 residues. The DNA of the CDR3 is TGCGCCAGCCTCGAAGGGTTTGTGGACGCCTGGAATGAGCAGTTCTTC. Protein product: CASLEGFVDAWNEQFF.

CDR3 amino acids: CAIREGGANNEQFF. In DNA form, the CDR3 reads TGTGCCATCAGGGAAGGCGGCGCTAACAATGAGCAGTTCTTC. The V and J genes are TRBV10-3 and TRBJ2-1; no firm D call. The CDR3 length is 14 residues. CDR1 and CDR2 (germline): ENHRY, SYGVKD. Between the trimmed V and J ends, which lost 6 bases and 5 bases, there was a span of 14 bases.

This clonotype was detected only a few times. The chain combines TRBV6-6 with TRBJ2-1; D gene ambiguous. Trimming removed 0 bases at V and 1 base at J, with 13 bases between. The CDR3 totals 17 residues. Germline CDR1 and CDR2: MNHNY and SVGAGI (reference sequence). CDR3 loop: CASSYSPRRWSYNEQFF. As DNA, the CDR3 is TGTGCCAGCAGTTACTCCCCTCGGCGTTGGTCCTACAATGAGCAGTTCTTC.

The chain is built from TRBV19 and TRBJ2-7; D is possibly TRBD2 (6 bases). Germline values: CDR1 LNHDA, CDR2 SQIVND (reference sequence). Trimming took off 6 bases at V and 0 bases at J, with 15 bases between the two ends. This CDR3 comprises 15 residues. As DNA, the CDR3 is TGTGCCAGTAGCCCCCCGTGGGGGGACTCCTACGAGCAGTACTTC. It codes for CASSPPWGDSYEQYF.

The rearrangement joins TRBV20-1 to TRBJ2-7; D remains unclear. In germline, CDR1 is DFQATT, CDR2 SNEGSKA (reference sequence). CDR3 length equals 13 residues. Between the trimmed V and J ends, which lost 4 bases and 2 bases, there was a span of 12 bases. As DNA, the CDR3 is TGCAGTGCTACAAGGCAGCGTACCTACGAGCAGTACTTC. It encodes CSATRQRTYEQYF.

The J gene is TRBJ1-1, the V gene TRBV29-1; maybe TRBD1 (5 bases). The length of the CDR3 is 13 residues. Germline assignment: CDR1 SQVTM and CDR2 ANQGSEA. Trimming took 6 bases from V and 7 from J, leaving 18 bases between them. The CDR3 nucleotides are TGCAGCGTCTTAGGGACCGCCTACCTTGAAGCTTTCTTT. It is translated as CSVLGTAYLEAFF.

Note on this clonotype: Germline and junction disagree at one end, which may indicate a read error. The chain uses TRBV5-1 and TRBJ2-1; weak D call: TRBD2 (6 bases). Per the germline V gene, CDR1 is SGHRS and CDR2 is YFSETQ. The CDR3 covers 16 residues. The DNA for the CDR3 is TGCGCCAGCAGCTTGGGGATTAGCGGTGAAAACAATGAGCGGTTCTTC. Translating it yields CASSLGISGENNERFF.

The chain has TRBV20-1 and TRBJ2-7; no reliable D call. The length of the CDR3 is 11 residues. Looked up from germline, CDR1 is DFQATT and CDR2 is SNEGSKA (reference sequence). V gave up 2 bases and J gave up 12 bases, with 14 bases separating them. The CDR3 region has the DNA TGCAGTGCTAGAAGGTGGGATCTTTTGTACTTC. Amino acid sequence: CSARRWDLLYF.

This clonotype was detected a few times. V usage is TRBV6-5 and J usage is TRBJ2-7; 12 bases agree with TRBD2. V was pared by 6 bases and J by 0 bases, with 6 bases of the junction left unmatched. This CDR3 comprises 16 residues. Germline CDR1 and CDR2: MNHEY and SVGAGI. As DNA, the CDR3 is TGTGCCAGCAGCTCACCGGGACTAGCGGGCTCCTACGAGCAGTACTTC. Protein: CASSSPGLAGSYEQYF.

The table lists this clonotype with a few counts. This sequence joins TRBV6-2 or TRBV6-3 and TRBJ2-1; either TRBD1 or TRBD2 may fit D (6 bases each). Germline loops: CDR1 MNHEY, CDR2 SVGEGT. Between the trimmed V and J ends, which lost 5 bases and 5 bases, there was a span of 10 bases. The CDR3 sequence is 13 residues long. This chain's CDR3 is CASSGGRDNEQFF. For the CDR3, the DNA is TGTGCCAGCAGTGGGGGGCGTGACAATGAGCAGTTCTTC.

The rearrangement uses TRBV5-5 and TRBJ2-7; possibly TRBD2 for D (5 bases). Germline V gene data show CDR1 as SGHKS and CDR2 as YYEKEE (reference sequence). The ends were cut back, 0 bases at V and 0 bases at J, with 10 bases in the middle. The length of the CDR3 is 15 residues. This CDR3 reads CASSLGGALSYEQYF. The DNA for the CDR3 is TGTGCCAGCAGCTTGGGGGGAGCCCTCTCCTACGAGCAGTACTTC.

The chain employs TRBV11-2 and TRBJ1-2, with D hard to call. Germline values: CDR1 SGHAT, CDR2 FQNNGV. The CDR3 is 14 residues long. CDR3 residues: CASKTGEQFYGYTF. Written as DNA, the CDR3 is TGTGCTAGTAAGACTGGGGAACAGTTCTATGGCTACACCTTC. Full variable domain (rest looked up from reference TRBV11-2 and TRBJ1-2): EAGVAQSPRYKIIEKRQSVAFWCNPISGHATLYWYQQILGQGPKLLIQFQNNGVVDDSQLPKDRFSAERLKGVDSTLKIQPAKLEDSAVYLCASKTGEQFYGYTFGSGTRLTVV.

This clonotype was counted a few times. The chain uses TRBV9 and TRBJ2-7, with D perhaps TRBD1 or TRBD2 (6 bases each). V was pared by 0 bases and J by 1 base, with 11 bases between. There are 15 residues in the CDR3. Looked up from germline, CDR1 is SGDLS and CDR2 is YYNGEE. CDR3 nucleotide sequence: TGTGCCAGCAGCGTAGTCCAGGGGAGGTCCTACGAGCAGTACTTC. It is translated as CASSVVQGRSYEQYF.

This clonotype came up a few times. This chain joins TRBV6-2 or TRBV6-3 and TRBJ2-7; D not resolved. With 5 bases removed from V and 1 base from J, the gap between germline ends came to 9 bases. The CDR3 runs to 13 residues. The germline CDR1 and CDR2 sequences are MNHEY and SVGEGT. Here the CDR3 reads CASSNEASYEQYF. The CDR3 nucleotides are TGTGCCAGCAGTAACGAGGCGTCCTACGAGCAGTACTTC.

This clonotype occurred once. V is TRBV4-1 and J is TRBJ2-5; possibly TRBD1 or TRBD2 for D (5 bases each). V dropped 3 bases and J dropped 11 bases, with 19 bases sitting between them. The CDR3 is 14 amino acids. Germline V CDR1 and CDR2: MGHRA, YSYEKL. The CDR3 spells CASSHLAGTNEQYF. The CDR3, as DNA: TGCGCCAGCAGCCATCTTGCTGGGACGAATGAGCAGTACTTC.

The chain recombines TRBV20-1 with TRBJ2-3; TRBD1 is a possible D gene (6 bases). Germline loops: CDR1 DFQATT, CDR2 SNEGSKA (reference sequence). This CDR3 contains 15 residues. Between the trimmed V and J ends, which lost 3 bases and 5 bases, there was a span of 18 bases. CDR3 bases: TGCAGTGCTAGGGGACGGGCAGGGGTTGAAGATACGCAGTATTTT. It codes for CSARGRAGVEDTQYF.

The rearrangement uses TRBV4-1 and TRBJ2-7; D ambiguous. Germline V lookup: CDR1 MGHRA, CDR2 YSYEKL. The CDR3 contains 15 residues. Trimming removed 0 bases from V and 2 bases from J, with 11 bases in between. CDR3: CASSQDAGVTYEQYF. CDR3 nucleotides: TGCGCCAGCAGCCAAGATGCTGGGGTGACCTACGAGCAGTACTTC.

This clonotype was observed a few times. The chain employs TRBV28 and TRBJ2-5, with D perhaps matching TRBD2 (5 bases). There are 12 residues in the CDR3. Germline assignment: CDR1 MDHEN and CDR2 SYDVKM. With 8 bases removed from V and 11 bases from J, the gap between germline ends came to 18 bases. Here the CDR3 reads CASRRPSREQYF. DNA of the CDR3: TGTGCCAGCCGGCGACCCAGTAGGGAGCAGTACTTC.

The chain employs TRBV12-3 or TRBV12-4 and TRBJ1-2; D unclear. With 0 bases removed from V and 8 bases from J, the gap between germline ends came to 10 bases. The CDR3 is 13 residues long. The CDR3 nucleotides are TGTGCCAGCAGTTTAGCGCAGACGAGGGGCTACACCTTC. Its protein product is CASSLAQTRGYTF.